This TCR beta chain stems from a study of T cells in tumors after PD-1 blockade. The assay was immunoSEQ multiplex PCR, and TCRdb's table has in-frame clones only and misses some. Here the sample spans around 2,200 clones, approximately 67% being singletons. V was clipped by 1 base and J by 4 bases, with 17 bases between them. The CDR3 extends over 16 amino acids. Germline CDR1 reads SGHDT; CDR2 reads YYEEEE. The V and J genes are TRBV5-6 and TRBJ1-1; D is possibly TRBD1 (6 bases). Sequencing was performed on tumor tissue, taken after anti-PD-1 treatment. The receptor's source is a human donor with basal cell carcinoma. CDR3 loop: CASSLFGGGAVTEAFF. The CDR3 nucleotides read TGTGCCAGCAGCTTGTTTGGGGGGGGCGCGGTCACTGAAGCTTTCTTT. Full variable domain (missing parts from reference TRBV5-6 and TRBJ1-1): DAGVTQSPTHLIKTRGQQVTLRCSPKSGHDTVSWYQQALGQGPQFIFQYYEEEERQRGNFPDRFSGHQFPNYSSELNVNALLLGDSALYLCASSLFGGGAVTEAFFGQGTRLTVV.